These 16 T cell receptor beta chains were sequenced from one sample in a study of cytomegalovirus exposure and HLA in healthy donors. Primers: 60 Vbeta forward and 13 Jbeta reverse. Profiling relied on immunoSEQ multiplex PCR, and the TCRdb table lists in-frame clones only, not all of them. The table includes about 130,000 clones, about 79% detected once. Material: PBMCs. The receptor set was obtained from a man between 45 and 60 years old in good health and CMV-seronegative.

The V and J genes are TRBV10-3 and TRBJ1-2, with D perhaps matching TRBD1 (5 bases). Germline V gives CDR1 ENHRY, CDR2 SYGVKD. The CDR3 contains 13 residues. The V end was cut by 7 bases, the J end by 4 bases, with 13 bases between. The CDR3 sequence: CAITLQGGYGYTF. The CDR3 DNA follows: TGTGCCATCACGCTGCAGGGCGGCTATGGCTACACCTTC.

This rearrangement joins TRBV27 to TRBJ2-7; D is possibly TRBD2 (6 bases). Germline CDR1 is MNHEY and CDR2 is SMNVEV (reference sequence). The CDR3 sequence is 13 residues long. With 9 bases removed from V and 7 bases from J, the gap between germline ends came to 19 bases. The CDR3 region is CASTSAGSLEQYF. The CDR3 DNA is TGTGCCAGTACGTCCGCGGGGTCCCTGGAGCAGTACTTC.

The CDR3: CASSLASVVNEQFF. DNA for the CDR3: TGTGCCAGCAGCTTAGCGTCAGTGGTGAATGAGCAGTTCTTC. The chain uses TRBV7-2 and TRBJ2-1, with D unclear. The CDR3 totals 14 residues. V was clipped by 0 bases and J by 7 bases, with 10 bases between them. Per germline, CDR1 SGHTA and CDR2 FQGNSA. Together with reference TRBV7-2 and TRBJ2-1, the CDR3 gives the full variable domain: GAGVSQSPSNKVTEKGKDVELRCDPISGHTALYWYRQSLGQGLEFLIYFQGNSAPDKSGLPSDRFSAERTGGSVSTLTIQRTQQEDSAVYLCASSLASVVNEQFFGPGTRLTVL.

The table lists this clone with a few counts. This rearrangement joins TRBV18 to TRBJ1-2, with D tentatively TRBD1 (6 bases). The CDR3 has 14 residues. Germline assignment: CDR1 KGHSH and CDR2 LQKENI. With 1 base removed from V and 3 bases from J, the gap between germline ends came to 9 bases. The CDR3 is CASSPRPGDYGYTF. CDR3 DNA: TGTGCCAGCTCACCACGGCCAGGGGACTATGGCTACACCTTC. The whole variable domain, remainder taken from reference TRBV18 and TRBJ1-2, is NAGVMQNPRHLVRRRGQEARLRCSPMKGHSHVYWYRQLPEEGLKFMVYLQKENIIDESGMPKERFSAEFPKEGPSILRIQQVVRGDSAAYFCASSPRPGDYGYTFGSGTRLTVV.

The rearrangement links TRBV7-9 to TRBJ2-1; D is possibly TRBD2 (6 bases). CDR1 SEHNR and CDR2 FQNEAQ come from the germline V gene (reference sequence). Trimming removed 2 bases from V and 8 bases from J, with 7 bases in between. This CDR3 region has 12 residues. Here the CDR3 DNA reads TGTGCCAGCAGCTTAAAGCGGGATGAGCAGTTCTTC. It specifies CASSLKRDEQFF.

DNA of the CDR3: TGTGCCAGCAGCGTAGACGCAGAACCTTCCTACGAGCAGTACTTC. It codes for CASSVDAEPSYEQYF. The chain uses TRBV9 and TRBJ2-7, with D unclear. The germline gives CDR1 SGDLS, CDR2 YYNGEE. The CDR3 runs 15 residues. V lost 0 bases, J lost 1 base, and 11 bases lay in between.

This clone was counted only a few times. This chain links TRBV4-1 with TRBJ1-4, with 8 bases lining up with TRBD1. V lost 4 bases to trimming and J lost 5 bases; unmatched junction nucleotides: 6. CDR3 size: 15 residues. Looked up from germline, CDR1 is MGHRA and CDR2 is YSYEKL. DNA of the CDR3: TGCGCCAGCAGCCGACAGGGACAGGCGAATGAAAAACTGTTTTTT. It yields the protein CASSRQGQANEKLFF.

This clone has more than one count but fewer than ten. The chain has TRBV5-6 and TRBJ2-5, with TRBD2 matching 10 bases. The CDR3 is made up of 16 amino acids. Germline loops: CDR1 SGHDT, CDR2 YYEEEE. V lost 1 base, J lost 5 bases, and 8 bases stayed unmatched. CDR3 loop: CASSLRSGGVAETQYF. The CDR3 DNA reads as TGTGCCAGCAGCTTGAGGAGCGGGGGGGTTGCGGAGACCCAGTACTTC. Looking up the rest from reference TRBV5-6 and TRBJ2-5 gives the full variable domain: DAGVTQSPTHLIKTRGQQVTLRCSPKSGHDTVSWYQQALGQGPQFIFQYYEEEERQRGNFPDRFSGHQFPNYSSELNVNALLLGDSALYLCASSLRSGGVAETQYFGPGTRLLVL.

The rearrangement links TRBV7-8 to TRBJ1-6, with TRBD1 matching 7 bases. Germline-derived CDR1 and CDR2 are SGHVS and FQNEAQ. CDR3 length equals 17 residues. V lost 0 bases and J lost 9; bases outside the gene matches: 11. The CDR3 here is CASSLAREDRQGSPLHF. CDR3 nucleotides: TGTGCCAGCAGCTTAGCCAGGGAGGACAGGCAGGGTTCACCCCTCCACTTT.

The rearrangement uses TRBV7-2 and TRBJ2-7; TRBD1 agrees at 8 bases. Germline V lookup: CDR1 SGHTA, CDR2 FQGNSA. Trimming cost V 3 bases and J 7 bases; bases outside gene matches: 5. The CDR3 is 13 amino acids. The CDR3 is CASSFLTGGEQYF. CDR3 in DNA: TGTGCCAGCAGCTTCTTAACAGGGGGGGAGCAGTACTTC.

The chain carries TRBV7-2 and TRBJ2-3, with TRBD2 matching over 14 bases. The CDR3 has 17 residues. Trimming took 2 bases from V and 2 from J; bases not matched to a gene: 3. Germline V CDR1 and CDR2: SGHTA, FQGNSA. Here the CDR3 reads CASSLWGLAGDTDTQYF. As DNA, the CDR3 is TGTGCCAGCAGCTTATGGGGACTAGCGGGGGACACAGATACGCAGTATTTT.

The chain links TRBV7-9 to TRBJ1-1; D unclear. Trimming left V 3 bases short and J 4 bases short, with 3 bases between. Germline V CDR1 and CDR2: SEHNR, FQNEAQ (reference sequence). CDR3 size: 11 residues. The CDR3 reads CASSFRTEAFF. CDR3 nucleotide sequence: TGTGCCAGCAGCTTTCGCACTGAAGCTTTCTTT.

The chain is built from TRBV5-1 and TRBJ1-1; D perhaps matches TRBD1 (5 bases). This CDR3 has 14 amino acids. CDR1 and CDR2 from the germline V gene are SGHRS and YFSETQ. The ends were cut back, 5 bases at V and 4 bases at J, with 15 bases in the middle. The chain's CDR3 is CASSPPGPVTEAFF. For the CDR3, the DNA is TGCGCCAGCAGTCCCCCAGGGCCGGTCACTGAAGCTTTCTTT.

The chain combines TRBV7-9 with TRBJ1-1; the D is unclear. The CDR3 contains 12 residues. Germline V gene data show CDR1 as SEHNR and CDR2 as FQNEAQ (reference sequence). The V gene lost 3 bases and the J gene lost 3 bases, with 5 bases spanning the gap. This CDR3 is CASSFGDTEAFF. CDR3 in DNA: TGTGCCAGCAGCTTTGGAGACACTGAAGCTTTCTTT.

The CDR3 region is CASSLEHEQYF. In nucleotides, the CDR3 is TGCGCCAGCAGCTTGGAGCACGAGCAGTACTTC. The chain joins TRBV5-1 to TRBJ2-7, with unresolved D. V dropped 0 bases and J dropped 5 bases, with 3 bases sitting between them. Per germline, CDR1 SGHRS and CDR2 YFSETQ. There are 11 residues in the CDR3.

J is TRBJ1-2 and V is TRBV5-5; tentatively, D is TRBD1 (5 bases). With 6 bases removed from V and 0 bases from J, the gap between germline ends came to 12 bases. Germline V gene lookup returns CDR1 SGHKS and CDR2 YYEKEE (reference sequence). This CDR3 comprises 14 residues. The CDR3 nucleotides read TGTGCCAGCACCATGGACAATTCTAACTATGGCTACACCTTC. It encodes CASTMDNSNYGYTF.